One sample yielded the 21 T cell receptor beta chains listed below, sequenced in a study of blood T cell repertoires in COVID-19. Only in-frame clones appear in the TCRdb table, and some are missing; sequencing was by immunoSEQ multiplex PCR. The table shows approximately 340,000 clones, with over 80% occurring only once. The sequenced sample was peripheral blood. The receptor set was obtained from a man under 40 with COVID-19, enrolled during active disease.

In nucleotides, the CDR3 is TGTGCCAGCTCACCACCTTTTACAGCCACAGATACGCAGTATTTT. It translates to CASSPPFTATDTQYF. This chain uses TRBV18 with TRBJ2-3; D is ambiguous. The CDR3 extends over 15 amino acids. V was trimmed by 0 bases and J by 2 bases, leaving 9 bases between them. Looked up from germline, CDR1 is KGHSH and CDR2 is LQKENI. Full variable domain (missing parts from reference TRBV18 and TRBJ2-3): NAGVMQNPRHLVRRRGQEARLRCSPMKGHSHVYWYRQLPEEGLKFMVYLQKENIIDESGMPKERFSAEFPKEGPSILRIQQVVRGDSAAYFCASSPPFTATDTQYFGPGTRLTVL.

The chain is built from TRBV19 and TRBJ2-7; 11 bases are shared with TRBD2. Per germline, CDR1 LNHDA and CDR2 SQIVND (reference sequence). The CDR3 is 15 residues long. The V gene end was trimmed by 3 bases and the J gene end by 3 bases; junction bases not matched to a gene: 4. The CDR3 bases are TGTGCCAGTAGTATGACGGGACTAGCGGTCTACGAGCAGTACTTC. It translates to CASSMTGLAVYEQYF. The entire variable domain, with the rest obtained from reference TRBV19 and TRBJ2-7, is as follows: DGGITQSPKYLFRKEGQNVTLSCEQNLNHDAMYWYRQDPGQGLRLIYYSQIVNDFQKGDIAEGYSVSREKKESFPLTVTSAQKNPTAFYLCASSMTGLAVYEQYFGPGTRLTVT.

The rearrangement links TRBV4-2 to TRBJ2-7, with 10 bases lining up with TRBD1. Unmatched junction bases numbered 4, after V lost 4 bases and J lost 1 base. Looked up from germline, CDR1 is LGHNA and CDR2 is YNFKEQ. The CDR3 runs to 15 residues. The CDR3 nucleotides are TGTGCCAGCAGCCCAGGACAGGGGGGATCCTACGAGCAGTACTTC. Protein: CASSPGQGGSYEQYF.

The rearrangement links TRBV30 to TRBJ1-1; possible D gene TRBD1, 6 bases. The CDR3 length is 15 residues. The V gene's germline CDR1 is GTSNPN and CDR2 SVGIG (reference sequence). The germline V and J ends were trimmed by 3 bases and 1 base, with 15 bases remaining between them. CDR3 nucleotide sequence: TGTGCCTGGAGGGCAACCTTCAGGGGGAACACTGAAGCTTTCTTT. Amino acids: CAWRATFRGNTEAFF.

This clone was counted a few times. This chain links TRBV28 with TRBJ1-1; D unclear. Trimming cost V 2 bases and J 1 base, with 23 bases left between them. Germline loops: CDR1 MDHEN, CDR2 SYDVKM. The CDR3 is 19 residues long. CDR3: CASSLLISLIGPSNTEAFF. DNA for the CDR3: TGTGCCAGCAGTTTACTGATCAGTTTGATTGGGCCATCGAACACTGAAGCTTTCTTT.

This clone was found a few times. The genes are TRBV3-1 (or the pseudogene TRBV3-2) and TRBJ2-7; TRBD1 might be the D (6 bases). V gave up 1 base and J gave up 5 bases, with 18 bases separating them. CDR3 length: 16 residues. Germline lookup yields CDR1 LGHDT and CDR2 YNNKEL (reference sequence). DNA of the CDR3: TGTGCCAGCAGCCAAGGAGGACAAGGGGGTAGAAACGAGCAGTACTTC. Amino acids: CASSQGGQGGRNEQYF.

The gene calls are TRBV7-2 and TRBJ2-3; D unresolved. The CDR3 consists of 12 residues. Trimming stripped 4 bases from V and 3 bases from J, with 5 bases between. Germline V lookup: CDR1 SGHTA, CDR2 FQGNSA. The CDR3 coding sequence is TGTGCCAGCAGCTCGGAGACAGATACGCAGTATTTT. Its protein product is CASSSETDTQYF.

The V call is TRBV28, the J call TRBJ2-4; 9 bases match TRBD1. The V segment lost 5 bases and the J segment 9 bases; nucleotides outside the gene matches: 8. This CDR3 is built from 14 residues. CDR1 and CDR2 from the germline V gene are MDHEN and SYDVKM. Here the CDR3 DNA reads TGTGCCAGCAGTGGTACAGGGGGCAAGGGCATTCAGTACTTC. Its translation: CASSGTGGKGIQYF.

The chain employs TRBV19 and TRBJ2-2, with 8 bases fitting TRBD2. J lost 5 bases, V lost 2 bases, and 7 bases had no gene match. There are 16 residues in the CDR3. The V gene's germline CDR1 is LNHDA and CDR2 SQIVND (reference sequence). CDR3 sequence: CASSIQAGDGTGELFF. The CDR3 nucleotides read TGTGCCAGTAGTATACAAGCGGGAGATGGTACCGGGGAGCTGTTTTTT.

V and J are TRBV27 and TRBJ1-2, with TRBD1 identical over 8 bases. This CDR3 comprises 15 residues. The junction had 7 bases not matched to a gene; V was cut back by 0 bases and J by 7 bases. CDR1 MNHEY and CDR2 SMNVEV come from the germline V gene (reference sequence). The CDR3 sequence: CASSLSGDRSAGYTF. The CDR3 DNA is TGTGCCAGCAGTTTATCGGGGGACAGGAGTGCTGGCTACACCTTC.

The chain joins TRBV16 to TRBJ1-4, with D unclear. Germline V gene lookup returns CDR1 KGHSY and CDR2 FQNENV. The V end lost 0 bases, the J end lost 8 bases, and 10 bases lay between the germline ends. The CDR3 runs 14 residues. The CDR3 DNA follows: TGTGCCAGCAGCCAATCGACGGGGTCGGAAAAACTGTTTTTT. Amino acid sequence: CASSQSTGSEKLFF.

The chain is built from TRBV4-2 and TRBJ1-2; 7 nucleotides agree with TRBD1. Germline V gene sequence: CDR1 LGHNA, CDR2 YNFKEQ. The CDR3 has 15 residues. After removal of 1 base from V and 4 bases from J, the junction contained 6 bases not matched to a gene. This CDR3 reads CASSQGGQSSYGYTF. The CDR3 region has the DNA TGTGCCAGCAGCCAAGGGGGACAGTCTAGCTATGGCTACACCTTC.

The chain combines TRBV11-1 with TRBJ2-7; 7 positions match TRBD1. After removal of 5 bases from V and 2 bases from J, the junction contained 12 bases not matched to a gene. The CDR3 extends over 16 amino acids. Germline values: CDR1 SGHAT, CDR2 FQDESV (reference sequence). As DNA, the CDR3 is TGTGCCAGCAGCCCAAACAGGGGCTTCTCAACCTACGAGCAGTACTTC. Its protein product is CASSPNRGFSTYEQYF.

The chain uses TRBV7-7 and TRBJ2-5; TRBD1 agrees at 8 bases. V lost 5 bases to trimming and J lost 1 base; unmatched junction nucleotides: 21. The CDR3 is 20 residues long. Germline V gives CDR1 SSHAT, CDR2 FNYEAQ (reference sequence). The CDR3 here is CASSTGGRGLNLKIQETQYF. CDR3 in DNA: TGTGCCAGCAGCACAGGGGGTAGGGGACTCAATTTAAAAATCCAAGAGACCCAGTACTTC. The variable domain in full, completed from reference TRBV7-7 and TRBJ2-5, reads GAGVSQSPRYKVTKRGQDVTLRCDPISSHATLYWYQQALGQGPEFLTYFNYEAQPDKSGLPSDRFSAERPEGSISTLTIQRTEQRDSAMYRCASSTGGRGLNLKIQETQYFGPGTRLLVL.

The rearrangement joins TRBV9 to TRBJ2-1; 13 bases align to TRBD2. Germline trimming cut 3 bases from V and 5 bases from J; bases unmatched to any gene: 8. The CDR3 length is 17 residues. Germline V gene sequence: CDR1 SGDLS, CDR2 YYNGEE. The CDR3 loop is CASSARYGLAGDNEQFF. The DNA of the CDR3 is TGTGCCAGCAGCGCCCGATACGGACTAGCGGGGGACAATGAGCAGTTCTTC.

This chain connects TRBV4-2 to TRBJ2-7; 8 nucleotides match TRBD2. The germline gives CDR1 LGHNA, CDR2 YNFKEQ. The CDR3 is 16 amino acids. Unmatched junction bases numbered 6, after V lost 0 bases and J lost 2 bases. CDR3 nucleotide sequence: TGTGCCAGCAGCCAAGATTGGGGCGGGAGGCCCTACGAGCAGTACTTC. Translation gives CASSQDWGGRPYEQYF.

This chain uses TRBV7-9 with TRBJ2-5; D possibly corresponds to TRBD2 (6 bases). The length of the CDR3 is 18 residues. CDR1 is SEHNR, CDR2 FQNEAQ, per germline (reference sequence). Trimming took off 1 base at V and 1 base at J, with 19 bases between the two ends. The CDR3 nucleotides read TGTGCCAGCAGCTTAGAGAGGCTAGCGTCACATTTCCAAGAGACCCAGTACTTC. Translating gives CASSLERLASHFQETQYF.

This clone was seen only a few times. In nucleotides, the CDR3 is TGCGCCAGCAGCGCGGGACAGGGCGGAAACACCATATATTTT. The encoded protein is CASSAGQGGNTIYF. This chain connects TRBV5-1 to TRBJ1-3, with 9 nucleotides matching TRBD1. This CDR3 spans 14 amino acids. J gave up 4 bases and V 4 bases, and 3 bases lay outside the gene matches. The germline V gene has CDR1 SGHRS and CDR2 YFSETQ.

The gene calls are TRBV18 and TRBJ1-1; D not resolved. Germline V gene lookup returns CDR1 KGHSH and CDR2 LQKENI. Trimming removed 3 bases at V and 6 bases at J, with 17 bases between. The CDR3 length is 15 residues. CDR3 amino acids: CASSPSEVFIAEAFF. In nucleotides, the CDR3 is TGTGCCAGCTCACCCTCTGAGGTTTTTATCGCTGAAGCTTTCTTT.

V usage is TRBV3-1 (or the pseudogene TRBV3-2) and J usage is TRBJ2-5, with D perhaps matching TRBD1 (5 bases). V was pared by 2 bases and J by 4 bases, with 11 bases between. CDR3 length: 14 residues. The V gene's germline CDR1 is LGHDT and CDR2 YNNKEL (reference sequence). The CDR3 sequence is CASSQRGSTETQYF. DNA of the CDR3: TGTGCCAGCAGCCAAAGGGGTTCCACAGAGACCCAGTACTTC.

In DNA form, the CDR3 reads TGTGCCAGCAGTAGGGGACAGATCAACACTGAAGCTTTCTTT. It encodes CASSRGQINTEAFF. This chain uses TRBV6-2 or TRBV6-3 with TRBJ1-1, with TRBD1 identical over 7 bases. Per the germline V gene, CDR1 is MNHEY and CDR2 is SVGEGT. V lost 5 bases and J lost 2; bases outside the gene matches: 5. CDR3 length equals 14 residues.